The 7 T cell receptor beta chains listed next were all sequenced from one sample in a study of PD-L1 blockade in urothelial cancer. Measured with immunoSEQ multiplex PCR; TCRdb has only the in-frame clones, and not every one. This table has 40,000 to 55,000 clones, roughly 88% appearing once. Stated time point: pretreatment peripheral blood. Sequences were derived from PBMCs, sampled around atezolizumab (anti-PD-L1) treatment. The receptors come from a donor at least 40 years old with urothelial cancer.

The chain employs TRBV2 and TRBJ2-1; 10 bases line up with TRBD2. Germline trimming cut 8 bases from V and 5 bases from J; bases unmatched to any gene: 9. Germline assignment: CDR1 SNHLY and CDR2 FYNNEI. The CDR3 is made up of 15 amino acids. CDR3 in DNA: TGTGCCAGCCCGGTAGGGCTAGCGGGGGACAATGAGCAGTTCTTC. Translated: CASPVGLAGDNEQFF.

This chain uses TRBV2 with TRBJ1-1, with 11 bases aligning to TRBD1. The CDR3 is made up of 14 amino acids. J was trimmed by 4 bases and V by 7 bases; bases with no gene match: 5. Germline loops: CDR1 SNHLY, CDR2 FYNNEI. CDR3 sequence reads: CASTAGQGATEAFF. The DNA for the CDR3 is TGTGCCAGCACCGCCGGACAGGGGGCCACTGAAGCTTTCTTT. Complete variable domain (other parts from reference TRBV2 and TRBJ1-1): EPEVTQTPSHQVTQMGQEVILRCVPISNHLYFYWYRQILGQKVEFLVSFYNNEISEKSEIFDDQFSVERPDGSNFTLKIRSTKLEDSAMYFCASTAGQGATEAFFGQGTRLTVV.

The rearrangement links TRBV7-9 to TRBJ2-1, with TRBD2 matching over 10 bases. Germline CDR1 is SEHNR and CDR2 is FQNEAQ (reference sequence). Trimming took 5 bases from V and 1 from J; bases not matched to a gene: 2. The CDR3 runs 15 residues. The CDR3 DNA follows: TGTGCCAGCAGCCATAGCGGGAGGTCCTACAATGAGCAGTTCTTC. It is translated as CASSHSGRSYNEQFF.

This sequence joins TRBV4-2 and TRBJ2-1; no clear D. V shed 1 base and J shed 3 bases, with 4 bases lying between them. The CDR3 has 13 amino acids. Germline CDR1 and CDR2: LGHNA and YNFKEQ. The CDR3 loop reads CASSQVRYNEQFF. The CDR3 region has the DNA TGTGCCAGCAGCCAAGTCCGCTACAATGAGCAGTTCTTC.

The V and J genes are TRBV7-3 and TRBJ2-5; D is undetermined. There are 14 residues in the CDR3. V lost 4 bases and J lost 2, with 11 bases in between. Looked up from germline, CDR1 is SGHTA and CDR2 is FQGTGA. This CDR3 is CASSSEPGQETQYF. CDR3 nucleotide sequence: TGTGCCAGCAGCTCCGAGCCAGGACAAGAGACCCAGTACTTC.

The CDR3 reads CASSLWGVWDEQFF. The CDR3 region has the DNA TGTGCCAGCAGTTTGTGGGGAGTCTGGGATGAGCAGTTCTTC. The chain combines TRBV27 with TRBJ2-1, with D perhaps matching TRBD2 (5 bases). CDR1 is MNHEY and CDR2 is SMNVEV in the germline V gene (reference sequence). V lost 3 bases, J lost 8 bases, and 14 bases lay in between. The CDR3 runs to 14 residues.

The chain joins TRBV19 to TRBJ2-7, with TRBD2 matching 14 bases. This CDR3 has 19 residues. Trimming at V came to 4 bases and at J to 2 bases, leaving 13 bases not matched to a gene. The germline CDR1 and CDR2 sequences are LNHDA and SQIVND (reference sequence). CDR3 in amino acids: CASSREGTSGSPRAYEQYF. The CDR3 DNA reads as TGTGCCAGTAGTAGGGAGGGGACTAGCGGGAGCCCCAGGGCCTACGAGCAGTACTTC. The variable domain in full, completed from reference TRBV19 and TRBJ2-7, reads DGGITQSPKYLFRKEGQNVTLSCEQNLNHDAMYWYRQDPGQGLRLIYYSQIVNDFQKGDIAEGYSVSREKKESFPLTVTSAQKNPTAFYLCASSREGTSGSPRAYEQYFGPGTRLTVT.